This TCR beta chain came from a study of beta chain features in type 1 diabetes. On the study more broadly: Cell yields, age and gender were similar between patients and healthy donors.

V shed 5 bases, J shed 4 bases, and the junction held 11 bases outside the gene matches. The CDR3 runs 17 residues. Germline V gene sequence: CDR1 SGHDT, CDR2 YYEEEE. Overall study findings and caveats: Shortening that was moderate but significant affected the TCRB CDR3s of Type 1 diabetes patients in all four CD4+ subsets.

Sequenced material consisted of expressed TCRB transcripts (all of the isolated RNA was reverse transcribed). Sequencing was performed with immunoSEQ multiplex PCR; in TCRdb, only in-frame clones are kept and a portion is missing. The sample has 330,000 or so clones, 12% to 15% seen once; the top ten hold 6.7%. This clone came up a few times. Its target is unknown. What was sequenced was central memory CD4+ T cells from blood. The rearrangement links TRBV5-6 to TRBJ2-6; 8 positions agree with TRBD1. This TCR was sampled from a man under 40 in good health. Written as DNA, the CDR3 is TGTGCCAGCAGTTACTCGGACAGGGCTTCAGGGGCCAACGTCCTGACTTTC. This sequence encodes CASSYSDRASGANVLTF.